One TCR beta chain is described in this entry. Its antigen remains undetermined. No much larger clonotype is one base removed from it; base qualities were not supplied. Library method: the immunoSEQ multiplex PCR assay. TCRdb took this table from immuneACCESS and kept in-frame rearrangements with V and J called. Such tables lack part of the clones; where checked against another copy, unresolved V genes explain under half of the gap, and the rest is unexplained. Recorded for this sample are 50,000 to 65,000 clones; around 89% of them occurred a single time. The ten largest account for over 1.5% of the sample. This sample was taken from a study of T cell changes during pregnancy in multiple sclerosis (dated by TCRdb to between 2017 and 2020). For context, the study as a whole: The study examined how the T cell repertoire changed over the course of pregnancy in women with multiple sclerosis.

Looking up the germline V gene yields CDR1 MDHEN and CDR2 SYDVKM. Counted from cysteine to phenylalanine, this CDR3 has 16 amino acids. Just the 48-base CDR3 DNA is kept, in frame starting at base 1. At the junction V is shortened by 3 bases and J by 3 bases; bases outside the gene matches: 7. The specimen was peripheral blood, collected after pregnancy. Recombination connected TRBV28 to TRBJ2-2, with 7 bases matching TRBD1. This sequence originates from a female donor with multiple sclerosis, enrolled in a pregnancy study. The CDR3 corresponds to CASSLRGQGDTGELFF. The DNA sequence reads TGTGCCAGCAGTTTGAGAGGGCAGGGGGACACCGGGGAGCTGTTTTTT. Beyond the CDR3, the reference TRBV28 and TRBJ2-2 genes provide the residues; the full variable domain reads: DVKVTQSSRYLVKRTGEKVFLECVQDMDHENMFWYRQDPGLGLRLIYFSYDVKMKEKGDIPEGYSVSREKKERFSLILESASTNQTSMYLCASSLRGQGDTGELFFGEGSRLTVL.